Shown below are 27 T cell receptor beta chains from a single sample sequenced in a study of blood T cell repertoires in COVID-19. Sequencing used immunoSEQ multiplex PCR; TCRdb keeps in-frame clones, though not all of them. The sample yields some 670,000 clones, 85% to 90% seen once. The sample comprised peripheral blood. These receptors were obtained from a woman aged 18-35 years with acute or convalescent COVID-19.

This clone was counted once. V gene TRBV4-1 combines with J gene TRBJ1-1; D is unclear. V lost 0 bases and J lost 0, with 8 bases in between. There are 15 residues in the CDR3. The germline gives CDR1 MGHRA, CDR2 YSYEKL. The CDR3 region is CASSQELQLNTEAFF. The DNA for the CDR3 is TGCGCCAGCAGCCAAGAGTTACAGTTGAACACTGAAGCTTTCTTT.

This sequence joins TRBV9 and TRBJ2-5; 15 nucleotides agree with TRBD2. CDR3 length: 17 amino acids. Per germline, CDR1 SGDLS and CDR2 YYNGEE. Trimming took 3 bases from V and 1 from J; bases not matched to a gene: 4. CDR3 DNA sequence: TGTGCCAGCAGCGCCGGGACTAGCGGGGGGACCCAAGAGACCCAGTACTTC. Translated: CASSAGTSGGTQETQYF.

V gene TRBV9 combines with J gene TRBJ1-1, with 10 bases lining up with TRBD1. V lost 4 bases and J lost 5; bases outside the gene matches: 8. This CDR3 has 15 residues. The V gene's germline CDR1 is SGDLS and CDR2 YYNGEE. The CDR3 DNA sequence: TGTGCCAGCAGCCTCCAGACAGGGGGCCATACTGAAGCTTTCTTT. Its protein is CASSLQTGGHTEAFF. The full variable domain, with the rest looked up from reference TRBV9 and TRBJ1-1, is DSGVTQTPKHLITATGQRVTLRCSPRSGDLSVYWYQQSLDQGLQFLIQYYNGEERAKGNILERFSAQQFPDLHSELNLSSLELGDSALYFCASSLQTGGHTEAFFGQGTRLTVV.

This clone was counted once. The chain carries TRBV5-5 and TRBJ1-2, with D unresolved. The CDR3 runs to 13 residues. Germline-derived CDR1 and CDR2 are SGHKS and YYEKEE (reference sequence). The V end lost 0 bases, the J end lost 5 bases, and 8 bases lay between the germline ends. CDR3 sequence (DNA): TGTGCCAGCAGCTTGGCCGGGGAGTATGGCTACACCTTC. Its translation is CASSLAGEYGYTF.

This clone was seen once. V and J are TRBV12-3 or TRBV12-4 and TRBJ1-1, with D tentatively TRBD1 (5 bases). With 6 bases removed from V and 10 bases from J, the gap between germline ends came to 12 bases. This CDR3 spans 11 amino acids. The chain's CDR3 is CASSQTAGAFF. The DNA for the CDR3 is TGTGCCAGCAGCCAGACAGCGGGAGCTTTCTTT.

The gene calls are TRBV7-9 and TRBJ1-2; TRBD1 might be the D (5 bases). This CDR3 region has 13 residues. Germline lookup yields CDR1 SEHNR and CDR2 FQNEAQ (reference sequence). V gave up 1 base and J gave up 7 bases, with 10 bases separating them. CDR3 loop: CASSLDGGGGYTF. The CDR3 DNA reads TGTGCCAGCAGCTTAGACGGGGGAGGTGGCTACACCTTC.

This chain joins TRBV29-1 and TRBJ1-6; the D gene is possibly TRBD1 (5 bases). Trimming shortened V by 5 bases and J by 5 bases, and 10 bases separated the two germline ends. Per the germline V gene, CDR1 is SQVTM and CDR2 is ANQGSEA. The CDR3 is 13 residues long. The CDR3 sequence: CSVLGRDNSPLHF. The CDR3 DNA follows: TGCAGCGTTTTAGGCAGGGATAATTCACCCCTCCACTTT.

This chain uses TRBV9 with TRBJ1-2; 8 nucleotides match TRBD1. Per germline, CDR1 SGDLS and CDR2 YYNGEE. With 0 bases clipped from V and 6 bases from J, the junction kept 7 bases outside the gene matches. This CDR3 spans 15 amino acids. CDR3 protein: CASSVDRGRGHGYTF. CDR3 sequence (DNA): TGTGCCAGCAGCGTAGACCGGGGCAGGGGGCATGGCTACACCTTC.

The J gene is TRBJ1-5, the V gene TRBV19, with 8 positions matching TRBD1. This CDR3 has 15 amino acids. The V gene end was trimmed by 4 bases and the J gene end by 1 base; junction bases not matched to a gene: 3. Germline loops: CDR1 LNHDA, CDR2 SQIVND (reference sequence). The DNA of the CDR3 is TGTGCCAGTAGTACACGACAGGGGAGCAATCAGCCCCAGCATTTT. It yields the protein CASSTRQGSNQPQHF.

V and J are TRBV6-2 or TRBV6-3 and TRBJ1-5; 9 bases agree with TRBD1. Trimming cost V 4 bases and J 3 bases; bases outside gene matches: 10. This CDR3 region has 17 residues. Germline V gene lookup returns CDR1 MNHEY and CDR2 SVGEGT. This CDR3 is CASSSLRTGATNQPQHF. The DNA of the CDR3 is TGTGCCAGCAGTTCCCTCAGGACAGGGGCCACCAATCAGCCCCAGCATTTT.

CDR3 DNA sequence: TGTGCCAGCAGCTTAGAGGGACAGGGTTACAATCAGCCCCAGCATTTT. Its translation is CASSLEGQGYNQPQHF. The chain uses TRBV7-2 and TRBJ1-5, with TRBD1 matching 9 bases. The V and J ends lost 1 base and 3 bases, in that order; junction bases with no gene match: 4. CDR1 is SGHTA and CDR2 is FQGNSA in the germline V gene. The CDR3 runs to 16 residues.

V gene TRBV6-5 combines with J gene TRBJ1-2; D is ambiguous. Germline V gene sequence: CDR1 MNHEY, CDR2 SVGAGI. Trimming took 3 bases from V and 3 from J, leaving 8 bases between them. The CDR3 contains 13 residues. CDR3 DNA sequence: TGTGCCAGCAGTTATCTGTTAGACTATGGCTACACCTTC. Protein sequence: CASSYLLDYGYTF.

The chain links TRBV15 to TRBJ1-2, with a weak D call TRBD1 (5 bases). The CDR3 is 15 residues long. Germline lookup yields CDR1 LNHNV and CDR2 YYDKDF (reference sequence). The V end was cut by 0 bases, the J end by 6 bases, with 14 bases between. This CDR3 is CATSRDLRGTHGYTF. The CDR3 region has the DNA TGTGCCACCAGCAGAGATCTTAGGGGAACTCATGGCTACACCTTC.

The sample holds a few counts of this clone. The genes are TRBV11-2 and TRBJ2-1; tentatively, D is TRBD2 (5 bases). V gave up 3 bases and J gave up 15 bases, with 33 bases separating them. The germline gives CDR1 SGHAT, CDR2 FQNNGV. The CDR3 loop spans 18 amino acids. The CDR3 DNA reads TGTGCCAGCAGCTTTTTCCTAATATCCAGAGGAAAGGCCGGGGAAAGGTTCTTC. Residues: CASSFFLISRGKAGERFF.

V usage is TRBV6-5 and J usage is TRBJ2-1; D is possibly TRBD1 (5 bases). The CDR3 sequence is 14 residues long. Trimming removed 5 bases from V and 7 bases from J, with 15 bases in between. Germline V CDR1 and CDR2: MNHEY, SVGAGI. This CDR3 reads CASSPTVTGNEQFF. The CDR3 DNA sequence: TGTGCCAGCAGTCCGACAGTCACCGGGAATGAGCAGTTCTTC.

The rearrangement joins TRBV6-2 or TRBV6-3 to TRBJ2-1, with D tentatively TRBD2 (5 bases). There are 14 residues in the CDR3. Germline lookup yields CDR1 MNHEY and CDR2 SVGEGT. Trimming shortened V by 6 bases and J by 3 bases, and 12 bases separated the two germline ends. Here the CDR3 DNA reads TGTGCCAGCAGCCCTAGGGAGAGCTACAATGAGCAGTTCTTC. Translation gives CASSPRESYNEQFF.

Here the CDR3 DNA reads TGCGCCAGCAGATTGAGCGGGGTTGCCACAGATACGCAGTATTTT. This gives the protein CASRLSGVATDTQYF. This chain uses TRBV5-1 with TRBJ2-3; 7 nucleotides agree with TRBD2. There are 15 residues in the CDR3. Germline V lookup: CDR1 SGHRS, CDR2 YFSETQ. V dropped 5 bases and J dropped 2; count of bases not matched to a gene: 8.

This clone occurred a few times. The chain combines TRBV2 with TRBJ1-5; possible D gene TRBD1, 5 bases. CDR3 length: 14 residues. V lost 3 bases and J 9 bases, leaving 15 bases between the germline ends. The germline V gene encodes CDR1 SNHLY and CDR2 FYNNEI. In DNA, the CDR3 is TGTGCCAGCAGTGATTTGGGGACTCTCCGGCCCCAGCATTTT. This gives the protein CASSDLGTLRPQHF.

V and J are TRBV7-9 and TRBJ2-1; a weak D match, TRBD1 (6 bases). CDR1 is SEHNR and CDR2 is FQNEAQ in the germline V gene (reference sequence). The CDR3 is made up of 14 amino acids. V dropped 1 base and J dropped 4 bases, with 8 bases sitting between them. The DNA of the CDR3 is TGTGCCAGCAGCTTAGGGACAGTTTACAATGAGCAGTTCTTC. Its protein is CASSLGTVYNEQFF.

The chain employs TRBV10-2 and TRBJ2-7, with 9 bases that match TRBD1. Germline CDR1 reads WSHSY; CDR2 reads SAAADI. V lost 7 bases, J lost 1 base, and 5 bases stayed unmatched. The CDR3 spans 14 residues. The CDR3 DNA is TGCGCCAGCACCAGGGACAGGGCTTCCTACGAGCAGTACTTC. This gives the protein CASTRDRASYEQYF.

The CDR3 is CASRRGQGSYEQYF. DNA for the CDR3: TGTGCCAGCAGGAGGGGGCAGGGTTCCTACGAGCAGTACTTC. The genes are TRBV27 and TRBJ2-7; 7 bases match TRBD1. Germline V gives CDR1 MNHEY, CDR2 SMNVEV (reference sequence). The CDR3 spans 14 residues. V was pared by 6 bases and J by 1 base, with 6 bases of the junction left unmatched.

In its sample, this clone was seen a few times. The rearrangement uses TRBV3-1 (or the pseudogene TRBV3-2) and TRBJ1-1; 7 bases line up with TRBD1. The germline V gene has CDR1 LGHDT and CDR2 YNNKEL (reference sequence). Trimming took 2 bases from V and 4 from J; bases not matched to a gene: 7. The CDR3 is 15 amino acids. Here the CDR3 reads CASSQQGQETTEAFF. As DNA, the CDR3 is TGTGCCAGCAGCCAACAAGGACAGGAAACCACTGAAGCTTTCTTT.

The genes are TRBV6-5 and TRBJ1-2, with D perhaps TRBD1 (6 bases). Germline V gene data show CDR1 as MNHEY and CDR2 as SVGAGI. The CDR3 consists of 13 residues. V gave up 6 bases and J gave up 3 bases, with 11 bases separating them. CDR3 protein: CASRKGVDYGYTF. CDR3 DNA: TGTGCCAGCAGAAAGGGGGTAGACTATGGCTACACCTTC.

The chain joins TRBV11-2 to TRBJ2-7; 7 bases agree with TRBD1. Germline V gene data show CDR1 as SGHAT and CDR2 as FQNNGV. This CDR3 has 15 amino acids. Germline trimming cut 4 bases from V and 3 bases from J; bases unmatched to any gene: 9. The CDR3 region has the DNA TGTGCCAGCAGCTGGAAACAGGGGTTTTTCTACGAGCAGTACTTC. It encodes CASSWKQGFFYEQYF.

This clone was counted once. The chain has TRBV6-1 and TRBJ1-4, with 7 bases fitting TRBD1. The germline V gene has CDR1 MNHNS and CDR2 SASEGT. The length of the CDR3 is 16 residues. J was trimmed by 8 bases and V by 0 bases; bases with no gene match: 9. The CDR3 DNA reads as TGTGCCAGCAGTGAAGCGAGGGGGCCGGCGGGCGAAAAACTGTTTTTT. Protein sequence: CASSEARGPAGEKLFF.

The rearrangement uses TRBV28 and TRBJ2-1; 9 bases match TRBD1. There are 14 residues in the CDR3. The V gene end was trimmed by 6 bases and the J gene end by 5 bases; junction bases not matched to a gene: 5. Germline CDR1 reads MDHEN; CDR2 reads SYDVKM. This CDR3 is CASRPDRGNNEQFF. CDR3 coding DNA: TGTGCCAGCAGACCGGACAGGGGTAACAATGAGCAGTTCTTC.

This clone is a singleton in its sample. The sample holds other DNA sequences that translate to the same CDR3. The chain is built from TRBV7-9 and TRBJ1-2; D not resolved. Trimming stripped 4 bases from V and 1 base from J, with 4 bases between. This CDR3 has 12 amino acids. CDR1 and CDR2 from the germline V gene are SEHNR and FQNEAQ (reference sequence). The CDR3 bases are TGTGCCAGCAGCTCCGGTAACTATGGCTACACCTTC. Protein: CASSSGNYGYTF.